These 13 T cell receptor beta chains share one sample of origin, sequenced in a study of Graves' ophthalmopathy and Graves' hyperthyroidism. TCR beta CDR3 regions were amplified from RNA transcripts. The authors performed first-round RT-PCR with HTBI primers and then a second-round multiplex PCR. TCRdb called the multiplex PCR reads again in MiXCR, with one record for every CDR3 protein. The table records some 520,000 distinct CDR3 sequences, approximately 14% of them present only once. The specimen sequenced was blood. Receptor source: a woman in her 30s with Graves' ophthalmopathy.

This clonotype was detected only a few times. The chain has TRBV30 and TRBJ2-2, with D tentatively TRBD1 or TRBD2 (5 bases each). The CDR3 has 17 amino acids. Trimming left V 0 bases short and J 4 bases short, with 18 bases between. CDR1 is GTSNPN and CDR2 is SVGIG in the germline V gene (reference sequence). CDR3 bases: TGTGCCTGGAGTGTACGACTTTTGGGACCGCTCACCGGGGAGCTGTTTTTT. Amino acids: CAWSVRLLGPLTGELFF.

This clonotype was found many times. The chain combines TRBV11-2 with TRBJ2-5, with D unresolved. V lost 2 bases and J 1 base, leaving 5 bases between the germline ends. Germline V gives CDR1 SGHAT, CDR2 FQNNGV. The CDR3 has 13 amino acids. In nucleotides, the CDR3 is TGTGCCAGCAGCTTATTCTTCCAAGAGACCCAGTACTTC. Encoded protein: CASSLFFQETQYF.

This clonotype was detected many times. The V and J genes are TRBV20-1 and TRBJ2-5; tentative D call: TRBD1 (8 bases). Germline V gene data show CDR1 as DFQATT and CDR2 as SNEGSKA (reference sequence). The CDR3 runs 14 residues. V lost 1 base and J 4 bases, leaving 13 bases between the germline ends. CDR3 sequence reads: CSARVTGGGETQYF. The CDR3 nucleotides are TGCAGTGCTAGAGTCACAGGGGGGGGAGAGACCCAGTACTTC.

This clonotype was picked up many times. The chain links TRBV7-8 to TRBJ2-5; D not resolved. CDR1 is SGHVS and CDR2 is FQNEAQ in the germline V gene. The CDR3 sequence is 15 residues long. V lost 2 bases to trimming and J lost 3 bases, with 13 bases between them. The CDR3 nucleotides read TGTGCCAGCAGCTTAAGTGTGGGGATTAAAGAGACCCAGTACTTC. This translates into CASSLSVGIKETQYF.

This clonotype was found many times. The chain is built from TRBV30 and TRBJ1-1; D is possibly TRBD1 (5 bases). V was pared by 8 bases and J by 0 bases, with 10 bases between. The CDR3 covers 12 residues. CDR1 and CDR2 from the germline V gene are GTSNPN and SVGIG (reference sequence). The CDR3 sequence: CAGGRMNTEAFF. As DNA, the CDR3 is TGTGCCGGGGGACGAATGAACACTGAAGCTTTCTTT. Full variable domain (outside the CDR3, taken from reference TRBV30 and TRBJ1-1): SQTIHQWPATLVQPVGSPLSLECTVEGTSNPNLYWYRQAAGRGLQLLFYSVGIGQISSEVPQNLSASRPQDRQFILSSKKLLLSDSGFYLCAGGRMNTEAFFGQGTRLTVV.

The chain joins TRBV15 to TRBJ2-3, with 7 bases that match TRBD1. The V and J ends lost 0 bases and 1 base, in that order; junction bases with no gene match: 4. The CDR3 totals 16 residues. The V gene's germline CDR1 is LNHNV and CDR2 YYDKDF (reference sequence). The CDR3 bases are TGTGCCACCAGCAGAGACACAGGGGTGGGCACAGATACGCAGTATTTT. Translating it yields CATSRDTGVGTDTQYF.

This clonotype appeared many times. V is TRBV20-1 and J is TRBJ2-7, with D uncertain. The germline V and J ends were trimmed by 4 bases and 5 bases, with 18 bases remaining between them. Germline assignment: CDR1 DFQATT and CDR2 SNEGSKA (reference sequence). The CDR3 sequence is 14 residues long. Here the CDR3 DNA reads TGCAGTGCTATTGGCCCGAGACTTCGTGACGAGCAGTACTTC. Translating gives CSAIGPRLRDEQYF.

This clonotype was counted many times. The chain combines TRBV19 with TRBJ1-5; 8 bases align to TRBD1. The CDR3 consists of 14 residues. Germline V lookup: CDR1 LNHDA, CDR2 SQIVND (reference sequence). The ends lost 7 bases at V and 2 bases at J; junction bases unmatched: 4. CDR3 coding DNA: TGTGCCAGTAAGGTGGGACAGGGCAATCAGCCCCAGCATTTT. It translates to CASKVGQGNQPQHF. Based on the CDR3 plus reference TRBV19 and TRBJ1-5, the full variable domain is DGGITQSPKYLFRKEGQNVTLSCEQNLNHDAMYWYRQDPGQGLRLIYYSQIVNDFQKGDIAEGYSVSREKKESFPLTVTSAQKNPTAFYLCASKVGQGNQPQHFGDGTRLSIL.

This clonotype was detected many times. This rearrangement joins TRBV6-5 to TRBJ2-7; 8 nucleotides match TRBD1. There are 15 residues in the CDR3. Germline V gene lookup returns CDR1 MNHEY and CDR2 SVGAGI. V lost 4 bases to trimming and J lost 1 base; unmatched junction nucleotides: 6. CDR3 residues: CASSWSDRASYEQYF. The CDR3 coding sequence is TGTGCCAGCAGTTGGTCGGACAGGGCTTCCTACGAGCAGTACTTC.

To note about this clonotype: At one end, the junction sequence differs from germline, possibly due to a read error. The rearrangement uses TRBV28 and TRBJ1-1; D possibly corresponds to TRBD1 (5 bases). Germline lookup yields CDR1 MDHEN and CDR2 SYDVKM. CDR3 length: 12 amino acids. CDR3 loop: CASSYRYTEACF. The CDR3 DNA reads as TGTGCCAGCAGTTACAGGTACACTGAAGCTTGCTTT.

A word on this clonotype: The junction departs from the called germline gene at one end, perhaps through a read error. This chain joins TRBV2 and TRBJ1-5; D possibly corresponds to TRBD1 (6 bases). CDR1 and CDR2 from the germline V gene are SNHLY and FYNNEI. CDR3 length: 14 amino acids. CDR3 loop: CASSFKGWGQPRHF. DNA for the CDR3: TGTGCCAGCAGTTTTAAGGGGTGGGGGCAGCCCCGGCATTTT.

This clonotype appeared many times. This rearrangement joins TRBV5-4 to TRBJ2-2; D perhaps matches TRBD1 (6 bases). The CDR3 runs to 15 residues. V was shortened by 0 bases and J by 3 bases, with 9 bases between the two germline ends. The germline gives CDR1 SGHNT, CDR2 YYREEE (reference sequence). The CDR3 reads CASSLAAGDTGELFF. The DNA for the CDR3 is TGTGCCAGCAGCTTGGCGGCAGGGGACACCGGGGAGCTGTTTTTT.

This clonotype was counted ten times or more. The V and J genes are TRBV9 and TRBJ2-5; no definite D call. Germline V gene sequence: CDR1 SGDLS, CDR2 YYNGEE. CDR3 length: 13 amino acids. The V and J ends lost 0 bases and 4 bases respectively, with 7 bases between them. CDR3 protein: CASSVEVGETQYF. CDR3 in DNA: TGTGCCAGCAGCGTAGAGGTGGGAGAGACCCAGTACTTC.